This note documents a single TCR beta chain sequence. No antigen is known for it. Assay used: immunoSEQ multiplex PCR; TCRdb lists only in-frame clones, some missing. This sample yields tens of thousands of clones, of which 75% to 85% are seen a single time; approximately 0.4% belongs to the top ten. The CDR3 length is 14 residues. Trimming shortened V by 5 bases and J by 2 bases, and 10 bases separated the two germline ends. Germline V gives CDR1 MNHEY, CDR2 SVGAGI. These data are taken from a study of OX40 agonist ivuxolimab in advanced cancers. The wider study: Patients received the agonistic anti-OX40 (CD134) antibody ivuxolimab. Enrolled patients in dose escalation had cancers that were hepatocellular carcinoma, melanoma, renal cell or head and neck cancer. Whole-study findings and limits: Clonal expansion was seen in CD4+ and CD8+ blood T cells by week 6 at 0.1 to 3.0 mg/kg. Among T cells, CD8+ cells averaged more expanded clones than CD4+ cells.

This TCR was recovered from an adult with an advanced solid tumor such as melanoma, head and neck, liver or kidney cancer. The V call is TRBV6-5, the J call TRBJ1-3, with unresolved D. Sample: CD4+ or CD8+ T cells sorted from blood, taken in a trial of the OX40 agonist ivuxolimab. CDR3 bases: TGTGCCAGCAGTAGGGCTGAGGCTGGAAACACCATATATTTT. Residues: CASSRAEAGNTIYF.